This entry lists 5 T cell receptor beta chains sequenced from one sample in a study of blood T cell repertoires in COVID-19. The assay was immunoSEQ multiplex PCR, and TCRdb's table has in-frame clones only and misses some. The sample comprises approximately 260,000 clones, about 80% of which are singletons, and more than 3% rests with the top ten. The sample was PBMCs or T cells enriched from blood (not recorded which). The receptors were sampled from a man aged 50-59 years who had recovered from COVID-19.

This chain uses TRBV19 with TRBJ1-4; no definite D call. V was clipped by 0 bases and J by 11 bases, with 10 bases between them. The CDR3 runs 13 residues. Germline-derived CDR1 and CDR2 are LNHDA and SQIVND (reference sequence). CDR3 bases: TGTGCCAGTAGTATAGACCAAGGAGTGAAACTGTTTTTT. Translation gives CASSIDQGVKLFF.

This clone appeared a few times. The J gene is TRBJ1-1, the V gene TRBV6-5; D unresolved. Deletions cut 9 bases from V and 1 base from J, with 12 bases between. Germline assignment: CDR1 MNHEY and CDR2 SVGAGI. The CDR3 extends over 13 amino acids. The CDR3 sequence is CASKHPENTEAFF. CDR3 bases: TGTGCCAGTAAACACCCAGAGAACACTGAAGCTTTCTTT.

This clone has more than one count but fewer than ten. This chain connects TRBV7-2 to TRBJ2-7, with 9 bases lining up with TRBD2. The CDR3 sequence is 17 residues long. The trim removed 3 bases at V and 7 bases at J, leaving 16 bases unmatched. Germline lookup yields CDR1 SGHTA and CDR2 FQGNSA. The CDR3 DNA sequence: TGTGCCAGCAGCTTTAGTGGTGGGGCGGGAGGGCCTAGGGAGCAGTACTTC. It is translated as CASSFSGGAGGPREQYF.

CDR3 nucleotides: TGTGCCAGCAGTTGGGGGTGGCAGGCGGGGGAGCAGTACTTC. It codes for CASSWGWQAGEQYF. V and J are TRBV6-5 and TRBJ2-7; D may be TRBD2 (6 bases). Germline CDR1 reads MNHEY; CDR2 reads SVGAGI. The CDR3 covers 14 residues. V shed 4 bases and J shed 7 bases, with 17 bases lying between them.

The chain is built from TRBV30 and TRBJ1-1, with TRBD1 matching over 9 bases. Losses at the gene ends were 0 bases for V and 1 base for J; bases not matched to a gene: 9. Germline CDR1 GTSNPN, CDR2 SVGIG (reference sequence). CDR3 length: 17 amino acids. This CDR3 reads CAWSVLGTGFRNTEAFF. CDR3 DNA: TGTGCCTGGAGTGTATTGGGGACAGGGTTCAGGAACACTGAAGCTTTCTTT.